The source of this T cell receptor beta chain is a study of cytomegalovirus exposure and HLA in healthy donors. Trimming left V 2 bases short and J 5 bases short, with 12 bases between. This CDR3 is 15 amino acids long. Germline V gene data show CDR1 as LNHDA and CDR2 as SQIVND (reference sequence). This clone was recorded only once. The antigen remains unidentified. This PCR relied on a set of 60 Vbeta primers and 13 Jbeta primers. Sequencing used immunoSEQ multiplex PCR; TCRdb keeps in-frame clones, though not all of them. The sample records some 170,000 clones, roughly 80% being singletons. Study conclusions and caveats: Prior analysis indicated that the majority of TCR beta V segments exhibited productivity approximately 90% or approximately 30% of the time.

This TCR was sampled from a girl aged 2 to 9 in good health and CMV-seropositive. Sequencing used PBMCs. The chain joins TRBV19 to TRBJ2-2; maybe TRBD1 (5 bases). In DNA form, the CDR3 reads TGTGCCAGTAGTATACCAGGGCCCGGGACCGGGGAGCTGTTTTTT. Protein product: CASSIPGPGTGELFF.